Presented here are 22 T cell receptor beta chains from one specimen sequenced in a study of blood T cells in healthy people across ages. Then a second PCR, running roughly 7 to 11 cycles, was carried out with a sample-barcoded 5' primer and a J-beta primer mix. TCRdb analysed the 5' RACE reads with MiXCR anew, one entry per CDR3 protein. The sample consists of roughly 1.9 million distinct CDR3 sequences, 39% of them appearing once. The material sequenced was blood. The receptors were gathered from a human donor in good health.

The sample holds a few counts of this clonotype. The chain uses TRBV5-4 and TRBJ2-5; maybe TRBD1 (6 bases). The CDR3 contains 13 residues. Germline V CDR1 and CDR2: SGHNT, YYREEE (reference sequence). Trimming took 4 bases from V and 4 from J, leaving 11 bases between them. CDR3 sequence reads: CASSGGLRETQYF. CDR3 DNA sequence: TGTGCCAGCAGCGGGGGCCTCAGAGAGACCCAGTACTTC.

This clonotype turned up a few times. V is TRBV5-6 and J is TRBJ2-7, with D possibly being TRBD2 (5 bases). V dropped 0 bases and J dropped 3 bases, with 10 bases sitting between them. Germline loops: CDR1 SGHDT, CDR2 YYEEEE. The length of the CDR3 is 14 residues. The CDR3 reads CASSLGARVYEQYF. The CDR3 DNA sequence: TGTGCCAGCAGCTTGGGGGCGCGGGTCTACGAGCAGTACTTC.

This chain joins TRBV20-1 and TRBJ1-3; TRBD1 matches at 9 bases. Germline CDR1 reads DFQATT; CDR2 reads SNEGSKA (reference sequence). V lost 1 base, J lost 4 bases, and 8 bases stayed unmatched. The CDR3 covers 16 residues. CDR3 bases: TGCAGTGCTAGAGGATACAGGGGGCTGGAAGGAAACACCATATATTTT. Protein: CSARGYRGLEGNTIYF.

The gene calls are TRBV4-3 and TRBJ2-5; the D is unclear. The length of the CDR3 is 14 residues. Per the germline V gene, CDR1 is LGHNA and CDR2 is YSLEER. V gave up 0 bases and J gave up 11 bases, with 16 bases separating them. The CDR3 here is CASSQDRETYGQYF. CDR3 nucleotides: TGCGCCAGCAGCCAAGATAGAGAGACCTACGGGCAGTACTTC.

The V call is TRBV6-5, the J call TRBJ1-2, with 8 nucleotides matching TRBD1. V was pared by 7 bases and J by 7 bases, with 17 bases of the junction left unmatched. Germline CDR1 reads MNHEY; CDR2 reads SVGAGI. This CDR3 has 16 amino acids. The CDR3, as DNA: TGTGCCAGCACCTCGTCCCGACAGGGGCGATTCTTTGGCTACACCTTC. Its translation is CASTSSRQGRFFGYTF.

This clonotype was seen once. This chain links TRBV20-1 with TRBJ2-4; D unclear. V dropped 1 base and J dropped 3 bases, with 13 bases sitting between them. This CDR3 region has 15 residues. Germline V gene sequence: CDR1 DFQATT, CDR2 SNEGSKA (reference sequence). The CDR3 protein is CSARVDVGHKNIQYF. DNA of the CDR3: TGCAGTGCTAGAGTAGATGTGGGCCACAAAAACATTCAGTACTTC.

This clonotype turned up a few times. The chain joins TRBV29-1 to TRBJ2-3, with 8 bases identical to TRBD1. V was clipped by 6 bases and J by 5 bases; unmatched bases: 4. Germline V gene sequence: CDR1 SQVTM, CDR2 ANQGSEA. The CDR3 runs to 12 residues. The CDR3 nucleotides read TGCAGCGTCAGGGGGCTGAGAGATACGCAGTATTTT. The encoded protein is CSVRGLRDTQYF.

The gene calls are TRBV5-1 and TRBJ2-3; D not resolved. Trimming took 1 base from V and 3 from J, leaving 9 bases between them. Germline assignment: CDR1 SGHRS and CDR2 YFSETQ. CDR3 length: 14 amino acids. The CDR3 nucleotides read TGCGCCAGCAGCTTGTACGCAGCAACAGATACGCAGTATTTT. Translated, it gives CASSLYAATDTQYF.

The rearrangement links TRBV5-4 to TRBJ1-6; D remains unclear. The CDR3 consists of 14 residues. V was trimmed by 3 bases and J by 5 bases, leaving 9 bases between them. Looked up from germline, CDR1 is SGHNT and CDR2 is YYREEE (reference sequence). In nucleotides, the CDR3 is TGTGCCAGCAGCTCCCGGGGTAATAATTCACCCCTCCACTTT. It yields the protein CASSSRGNNSPLHF.

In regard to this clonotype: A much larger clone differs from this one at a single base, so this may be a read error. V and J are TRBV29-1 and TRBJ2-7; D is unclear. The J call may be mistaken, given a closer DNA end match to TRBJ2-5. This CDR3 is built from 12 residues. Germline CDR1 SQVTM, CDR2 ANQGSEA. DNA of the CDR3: TGCGGCGTTGAAGTAGTTTCAGAGACCCAGTACTTC. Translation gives CGVEVVSETQYF.

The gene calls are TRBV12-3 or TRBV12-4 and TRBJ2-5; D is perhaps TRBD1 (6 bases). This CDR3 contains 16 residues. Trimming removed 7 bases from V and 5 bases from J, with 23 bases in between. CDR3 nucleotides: TGTGCCAGCACTCCCACAGTAGGACTTAGGGGGGAGACCCAGTACTTC. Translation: CASTPTVGLRGETQYF.

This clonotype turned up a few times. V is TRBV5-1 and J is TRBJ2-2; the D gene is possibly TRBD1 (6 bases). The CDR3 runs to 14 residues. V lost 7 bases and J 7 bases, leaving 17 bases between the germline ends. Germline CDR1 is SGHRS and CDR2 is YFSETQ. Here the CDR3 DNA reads TGCGCCAGCCGCGGCAGGGAGACAGGCGGGGAGCTGTTTTTT. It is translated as CASRGRETGGELFF.

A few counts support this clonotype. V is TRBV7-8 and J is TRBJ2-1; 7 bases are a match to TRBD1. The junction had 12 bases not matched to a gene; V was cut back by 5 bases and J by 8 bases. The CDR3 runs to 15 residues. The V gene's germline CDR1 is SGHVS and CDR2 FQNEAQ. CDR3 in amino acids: CASSLPGRGQDEQFF. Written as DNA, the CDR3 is TGTGCCAGCAGCCTCCCGGGAAGGGGGCAGGATGAGCAGTTCTTC.

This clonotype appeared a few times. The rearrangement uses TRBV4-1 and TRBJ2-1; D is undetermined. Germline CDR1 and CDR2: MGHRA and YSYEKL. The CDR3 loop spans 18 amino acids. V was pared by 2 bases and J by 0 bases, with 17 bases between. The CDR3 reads CASSQMVALLSSYNEQFF. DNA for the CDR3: TGCGCCAGCAGCCAAATGGTCGCGCTTCTGAGCTCCTACAATGAGCAGTTCTTC.

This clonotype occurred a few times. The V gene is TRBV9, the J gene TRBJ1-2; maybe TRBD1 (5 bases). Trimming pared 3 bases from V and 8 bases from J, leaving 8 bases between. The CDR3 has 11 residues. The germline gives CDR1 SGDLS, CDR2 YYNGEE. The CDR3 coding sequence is TGTGCCAGCAGCGGCGGGGGGGGCTACACCTTC. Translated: CASSGGGGYTF.

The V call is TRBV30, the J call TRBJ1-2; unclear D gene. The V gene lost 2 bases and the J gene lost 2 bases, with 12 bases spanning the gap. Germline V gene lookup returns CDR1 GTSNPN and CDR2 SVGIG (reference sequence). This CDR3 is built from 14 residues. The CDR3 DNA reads TGTGCCTGGAGTATTTTAGGACGGAACTATGGCTACACCTTC. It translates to CAWSILGRNYGYTF.

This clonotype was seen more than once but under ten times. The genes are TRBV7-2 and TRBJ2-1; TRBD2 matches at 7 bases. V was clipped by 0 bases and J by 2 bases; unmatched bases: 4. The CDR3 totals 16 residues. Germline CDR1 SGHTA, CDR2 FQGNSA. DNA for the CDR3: TGTGCCAGCAGCTTAGCCCATGCGGGGGCCTACAATGAGCAGTTCTTC. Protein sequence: CASSLAHAGAYNEQFF.

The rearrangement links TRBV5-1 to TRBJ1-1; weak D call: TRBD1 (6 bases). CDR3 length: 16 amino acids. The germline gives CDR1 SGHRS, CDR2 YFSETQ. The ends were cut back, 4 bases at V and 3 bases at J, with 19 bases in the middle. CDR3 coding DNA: TGCGCCAGCAGCCCTCCCCAGGGGAGAGGTTACACTGAAGCTTTCTTT. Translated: CASSPPQGRGYTEAFF.

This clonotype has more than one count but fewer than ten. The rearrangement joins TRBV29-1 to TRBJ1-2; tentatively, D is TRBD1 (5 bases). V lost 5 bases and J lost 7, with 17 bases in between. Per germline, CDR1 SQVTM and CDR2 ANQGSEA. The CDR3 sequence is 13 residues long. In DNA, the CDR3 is TGCAGCGTTTCAGGGAGAGTCAGCGGTGGCTACACCTTC. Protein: CSVSGRVSGGYTF.

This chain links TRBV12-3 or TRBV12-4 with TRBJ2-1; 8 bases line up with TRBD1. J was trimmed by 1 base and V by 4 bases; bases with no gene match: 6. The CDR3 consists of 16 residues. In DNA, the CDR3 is TGTGCCAGCAGTTGGACAGGGATCGGGTCCTACAATGAGCAGTTCTTC. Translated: CASSWTGIGSYNEQFF.

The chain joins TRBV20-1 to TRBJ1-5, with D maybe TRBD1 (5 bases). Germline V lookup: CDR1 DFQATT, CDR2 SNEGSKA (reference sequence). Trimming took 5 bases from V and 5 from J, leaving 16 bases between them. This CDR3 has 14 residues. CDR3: CSALWTGGDQPQHF. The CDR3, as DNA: TGCAGTGCTCTGTGGACTGGAGGGGATCAGCCCCAGCATTTT.

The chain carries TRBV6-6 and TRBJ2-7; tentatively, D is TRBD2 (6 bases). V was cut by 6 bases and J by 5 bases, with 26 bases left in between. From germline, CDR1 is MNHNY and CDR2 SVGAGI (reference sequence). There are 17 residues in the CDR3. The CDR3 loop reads CASRDGVGRRVSDEQYF. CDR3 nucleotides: TGTGCCAGCAGGGACGGGGTGGGCAGGAGGGTATCGGACGAGCAGTACTTC.